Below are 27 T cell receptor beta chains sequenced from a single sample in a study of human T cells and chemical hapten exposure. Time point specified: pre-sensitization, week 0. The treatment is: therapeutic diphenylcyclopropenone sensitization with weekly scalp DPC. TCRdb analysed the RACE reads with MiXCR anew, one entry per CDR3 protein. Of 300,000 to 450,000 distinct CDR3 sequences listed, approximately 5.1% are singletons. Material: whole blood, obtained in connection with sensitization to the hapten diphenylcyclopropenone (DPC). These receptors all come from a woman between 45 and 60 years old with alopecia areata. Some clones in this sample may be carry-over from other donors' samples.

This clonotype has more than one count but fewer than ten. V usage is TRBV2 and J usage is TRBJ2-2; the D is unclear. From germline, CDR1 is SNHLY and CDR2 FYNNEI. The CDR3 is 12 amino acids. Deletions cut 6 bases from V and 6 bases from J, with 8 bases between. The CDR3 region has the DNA TGTGCCAGCAGAAGGGCCCCCGGGGAGCTGTTTTTT. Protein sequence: CASRRAPGELFF.

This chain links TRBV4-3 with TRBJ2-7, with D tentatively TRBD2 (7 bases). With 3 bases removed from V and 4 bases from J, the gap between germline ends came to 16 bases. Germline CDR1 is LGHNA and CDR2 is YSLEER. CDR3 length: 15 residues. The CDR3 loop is CASSHGEGGLYEQYF. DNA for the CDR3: TGCGCCAGCAGCCACGGTGAGGGGGGGTTATACGAGCAGTACTTC.

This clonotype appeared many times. The CDR3 region has the DNA TGCAGTGCTCTTCCGACCCGACAGGCCTACGAGCAGTACTTC. It specifies CSALPTRQAYEQYF. V and J are TRBV20-1 and TRBJ2-7; perhaps TRBD1 as D (6 bases). The CDR3 loop spans 14 amino acids. Trimming cost V 5 bases and J 2 bases, with 16 bases left between them. CDR1 DFQATT and CDR2 SNEGSKA come from the germline V gene (reference sequence).

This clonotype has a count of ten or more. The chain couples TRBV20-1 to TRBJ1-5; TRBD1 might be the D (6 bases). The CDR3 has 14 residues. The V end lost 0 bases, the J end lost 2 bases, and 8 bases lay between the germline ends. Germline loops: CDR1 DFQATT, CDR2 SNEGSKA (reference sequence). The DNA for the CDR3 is TGCAGTGCTAGAGATCGGACAGGCAATCAGCCCCAGCATTTT. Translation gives CSARDRTGNQPQHF.

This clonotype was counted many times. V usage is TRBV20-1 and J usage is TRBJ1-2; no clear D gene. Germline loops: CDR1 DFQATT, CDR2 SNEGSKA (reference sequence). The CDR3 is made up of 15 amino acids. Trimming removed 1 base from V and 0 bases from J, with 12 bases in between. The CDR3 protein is CSARVRDPSNYGYTF. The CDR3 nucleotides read TGCAGTGCTAGAGTACGGGATCCATCTAACTATGGCTACACCTTC.

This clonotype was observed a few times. CDR3 bases: TGCAGCGTGGGTGCCCGGACAGGGGGAGGAGCGGTCTCCTACAATGAGCAGTTCTTC. Residues: CSVGARTGGGAVSYNEQFF. The chain is built from TRBV29-1 and TRBJ2-1; 10 positions match TRBD1. The length of the CDR3 is 19 residues. The V segment lost 6 bases and the J segment 0 bases; nucleotides outside the gene matches: 17. Per the germline V gene, CDR1 is SQVTM and CDR2 is ANQGSEA.

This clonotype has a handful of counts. As DNA, the CDR3 is TGCAGTGCTAGTAGCGGGGTCGAGCAGCCCCAGCATTTT. It translates to CSASSGVEQPQHF. The genes are TRBV20-1 and TRBJ1-5; D is ambiguous. V gave up 3 bases and J gave up 7 bases, with 13 bases separating them. This CDR3 spans 13 amino acids. The germline V gene encodes CDR1 DFQATT and CDR2 SNEGSKA (reference sequence).

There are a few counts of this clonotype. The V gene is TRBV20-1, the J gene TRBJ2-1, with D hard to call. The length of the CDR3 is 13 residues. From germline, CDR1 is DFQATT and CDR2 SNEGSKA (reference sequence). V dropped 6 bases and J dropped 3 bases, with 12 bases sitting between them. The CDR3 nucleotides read TGCAGTGCAATGACCCAGAACTACAATGAGCAGTTCTTC. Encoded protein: CSAMTQNYNEQFF.

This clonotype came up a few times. In DNA form, the CDR3 reads TGTGCCAGTTCGCCGGGGGCGGAGAACACTGAAGCTTTCTTT. It encodes CASSPGAENTEAFF. The rearrangement links TRBV18 to TRBJ1-1; maybe TRBD1 (6 bases). CDR3 length: 14 residues. V was pared by 9 bases and J by 1 base, with 15 bases between. Germline-derived CDR1 and CDR2 are KGHSH and LQKENI. Full variable domain (missing parts from reference TRBV18 and TRBJ1-1): NAGVMQNPRHLVRRRGQEARLRCSPMKGHSHVYWYRQLPEEGLKFMVYLQKENIIDESGMPKERFSAEFPKEGPSILRIQQVVRGDSAAYFCASSPGAENTEAFFGQGTRLTVV.

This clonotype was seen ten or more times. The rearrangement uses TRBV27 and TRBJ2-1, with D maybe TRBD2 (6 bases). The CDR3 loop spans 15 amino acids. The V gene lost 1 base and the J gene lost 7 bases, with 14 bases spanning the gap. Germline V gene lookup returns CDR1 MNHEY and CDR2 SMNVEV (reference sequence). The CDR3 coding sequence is TGTGCCAGCAGTTTATACGGCGGGACCCTTAATGAGCAGTTCTTC. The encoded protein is CASSLYGGTLNEQFF.

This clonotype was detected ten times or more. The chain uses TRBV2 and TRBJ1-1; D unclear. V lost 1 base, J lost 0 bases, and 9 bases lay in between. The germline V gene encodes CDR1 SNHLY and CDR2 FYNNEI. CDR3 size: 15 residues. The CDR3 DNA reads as TGTGCCAGCAGTGAAGGGCGAAGGGTGAACACTGAAGCTTTCTTT. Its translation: CASSEGRRVNTEAFF.

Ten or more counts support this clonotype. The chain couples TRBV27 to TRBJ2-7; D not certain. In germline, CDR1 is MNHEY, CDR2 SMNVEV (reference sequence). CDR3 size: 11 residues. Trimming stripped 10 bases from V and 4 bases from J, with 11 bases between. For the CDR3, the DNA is TGTGCCACTTTAAACGGTTACGAGCAGTACTTC. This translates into CATLNGYEQYF.

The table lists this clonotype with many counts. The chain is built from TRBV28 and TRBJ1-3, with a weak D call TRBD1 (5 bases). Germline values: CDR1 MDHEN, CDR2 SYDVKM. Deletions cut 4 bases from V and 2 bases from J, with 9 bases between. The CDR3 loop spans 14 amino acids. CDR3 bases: TGTGCCAGCAGTTCCGGGACTCCTGGAAACACCATATATTTT. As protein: CASSSGTPGNTIYF.

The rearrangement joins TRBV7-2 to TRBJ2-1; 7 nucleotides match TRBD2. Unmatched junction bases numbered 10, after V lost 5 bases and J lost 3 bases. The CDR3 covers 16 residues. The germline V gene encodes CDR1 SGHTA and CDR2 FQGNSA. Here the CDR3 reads CASSRALAANYNEQFF. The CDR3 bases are TGTGCCAGCAGCCGCGCCCTAGCGGCGAACTACAATGAGCAGTTCTTC. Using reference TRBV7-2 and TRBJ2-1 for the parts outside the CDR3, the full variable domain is GAGVSQSPSNKVTEKGKDVELRCDPISGHTALYWYRQSLGQGLEFLIYFQGNSAPDKSGLPSDRFSAERTGGSVSTLTIQRTQQEDSAVYLCASSRALAANYNEQFFGPGTRLTVL.

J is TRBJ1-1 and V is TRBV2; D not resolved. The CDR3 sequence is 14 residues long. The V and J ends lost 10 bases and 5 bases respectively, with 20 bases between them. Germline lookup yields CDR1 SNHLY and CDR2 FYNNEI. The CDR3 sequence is CATLGPPDGTEAFF. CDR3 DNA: TGTGCCACCTTAGGGCCCCCCGATGGGACTGAAGCTTTCTTT.

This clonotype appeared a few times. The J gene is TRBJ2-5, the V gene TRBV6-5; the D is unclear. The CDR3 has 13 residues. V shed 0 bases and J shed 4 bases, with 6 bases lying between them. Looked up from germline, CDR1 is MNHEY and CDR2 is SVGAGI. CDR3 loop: CASSYSSVETQYF. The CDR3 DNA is TGTGCCAGCAGTTACTCGAGCGTAGAGACCCAGTACTTC.

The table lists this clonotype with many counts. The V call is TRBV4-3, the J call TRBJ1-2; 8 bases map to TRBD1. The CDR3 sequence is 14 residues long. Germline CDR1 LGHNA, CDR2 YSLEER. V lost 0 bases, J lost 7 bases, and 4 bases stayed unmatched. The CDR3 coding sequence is TGCGCCAGCAGCCAAGATAGGACAGGGCTTGGCTACACCTTC. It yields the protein CASSQDRTGLGYTF.

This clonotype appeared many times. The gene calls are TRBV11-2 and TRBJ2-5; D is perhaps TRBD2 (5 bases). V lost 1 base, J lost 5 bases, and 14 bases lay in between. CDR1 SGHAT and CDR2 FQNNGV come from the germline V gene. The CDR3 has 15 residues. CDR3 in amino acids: CASSLGGLSGETQYF. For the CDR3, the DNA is TGTGCCAGCAGCTTAGGCGGACTGTCTGGGGAGACCCAGTACTTC.

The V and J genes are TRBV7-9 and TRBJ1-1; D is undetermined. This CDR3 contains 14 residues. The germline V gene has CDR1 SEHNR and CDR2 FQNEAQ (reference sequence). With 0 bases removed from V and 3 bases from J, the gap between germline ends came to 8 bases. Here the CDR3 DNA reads TGTGCCAGCAGCTTAGCCCTCTACGACACTGAAGCTTTCTTT. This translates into CASSLALYDTEAFF.

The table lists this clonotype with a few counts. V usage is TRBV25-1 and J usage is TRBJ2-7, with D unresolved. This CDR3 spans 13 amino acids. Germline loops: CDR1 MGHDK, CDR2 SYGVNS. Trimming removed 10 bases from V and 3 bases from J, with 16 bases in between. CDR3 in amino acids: CATKGIYGYEQYF. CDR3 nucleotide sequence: TGTGCCACGAAGGGTATCTACGGCTACGAGCAGTACTTC.

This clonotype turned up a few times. The CDR3 region is CSVAKRDKGTEQFF. CDR3 sequence (DNA): TGCAGCGTGGCTAAGCGTGACAAGGGGACTGAGCAGTTCTTC. J is TRBJ2-1 and V is TRBV29-1, with D perhaps given as TRBD1 or TRBD2 (5 bases each). Trimming removed 6 bases at V and 9 bases at J, with 21 bases between. The length of the CDR3 is 14 residues. CDR1 is SQVTM and CDR2 is ANQGSEA in the germline V gene.

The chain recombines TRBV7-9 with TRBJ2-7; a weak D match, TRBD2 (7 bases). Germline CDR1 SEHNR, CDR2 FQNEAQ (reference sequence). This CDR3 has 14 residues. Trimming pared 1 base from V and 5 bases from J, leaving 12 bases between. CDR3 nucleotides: TGTGCCAGCAGCTTAGAGGGGGGGAGGAACGAGCAGTACTTC. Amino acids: CASSLEGGRNEQYF.

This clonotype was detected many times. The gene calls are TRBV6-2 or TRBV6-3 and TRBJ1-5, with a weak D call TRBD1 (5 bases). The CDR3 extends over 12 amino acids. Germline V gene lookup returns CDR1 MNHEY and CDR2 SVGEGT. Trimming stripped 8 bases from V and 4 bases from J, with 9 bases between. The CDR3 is CASGAGNQPQHF. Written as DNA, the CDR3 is TGTGCCAGCGGGGCGGGAAATCAGCCCCAGCATTTT.

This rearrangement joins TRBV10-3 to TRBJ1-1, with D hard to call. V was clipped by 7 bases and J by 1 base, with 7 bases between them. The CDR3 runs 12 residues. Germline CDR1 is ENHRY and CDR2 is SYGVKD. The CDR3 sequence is CAIKAANTEAFF. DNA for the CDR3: TGTGCCATCAAGGCAGCGAACACTGAAGCTTTCTTT.

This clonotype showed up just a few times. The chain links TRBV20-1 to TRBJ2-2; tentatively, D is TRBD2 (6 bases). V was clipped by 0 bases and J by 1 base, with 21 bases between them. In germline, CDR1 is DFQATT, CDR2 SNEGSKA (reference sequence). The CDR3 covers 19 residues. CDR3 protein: CSARDRFGLGAGNTGELFF. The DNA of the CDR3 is TGCAGTGCTAGAGACCGGTTCGGCCTGGGAGCGGGGAACACCGGGGAGCTGTTTTTT.

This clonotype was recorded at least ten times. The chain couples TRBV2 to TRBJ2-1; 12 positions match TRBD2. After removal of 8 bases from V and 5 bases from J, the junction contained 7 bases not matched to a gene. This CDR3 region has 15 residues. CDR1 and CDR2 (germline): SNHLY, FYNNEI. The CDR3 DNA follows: TGTGCCAGCTTTAAACTAGCGGGGGGTAACAATGAGCAGTTCTTC. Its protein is CASFKLAGGNNEQFF.

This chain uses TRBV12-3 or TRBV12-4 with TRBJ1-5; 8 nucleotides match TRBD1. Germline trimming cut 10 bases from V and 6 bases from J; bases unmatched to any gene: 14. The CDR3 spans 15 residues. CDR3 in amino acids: CANRLIQGDGQPQHF. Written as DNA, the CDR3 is TGTGCCAACAGACTGATACAGGGGGACGGTCAGCCCCAGCATTTT.